Each of the 13 T cell receptor beta chains below was sequenced from the same sample in a study of human T cells and chemical hapten exposure. Sample time point: healthy volunteer bleed at 6 weeks. Blood, whole and unfractionated, served as the source for total RNA extraction. TCRdb fed the RACE reads into MiXCR, producing one record per CDR3 protein. Of roughly 71,000 distinct CDR3 sequences in the sample, about 5.7% were seen once. Input material: whole blood. The receptors stem from a female donor in good health. Some clones in this sample may be carry-over from other donors' samples.

This clonotype came up many times. This chain joins TRBV28 and TRBJ1-1, with a weak D call TRBD1 (5 bases). Trimming left V 5 bases short and J 2 bases short, with 12 bases between. Germline V lookup: CDR1 MDHEN, CDR2 SYDVKM. The CDR3 runs to 14 residues. CDR3: CASSPSGTNTEAFF. In nucleotides, the CDR3 is TGTGCCAGCAGTCCCTCCGGGACTAACACTGAAGCTTTCTTT.

This clonotype was counted many times. The V gene is TRBV20-1, the J gene TRBJ2-4; the match to TRBD2 covers 11 bases. This CDR3 region has 17 residues. Losses at the gene ends were 0 bases for V and 4 bases for J; bases not matched to a gene: 8. Germline V lookup: CDR1 DFQATT, CDR2 SNEGSKA (reference sequence). The CDR3 region has the DNA TGCAGTGCTAGAGATCGTTTAGCGGGAGGGCTGAAAAACATTCAGTACTTC. This encodes CSARDRLAGGLKNIQYF.

The chain links TRBV2 to TRBJ1-5; the D is unclear. The CDR3 is 13 amino acids. With 6 bases removed from V and 5 bases from J, the gap between germline ends came to 11 bases. Germline CDR1 and CDR2: SNHLY and FYNNEI. CDR3 residues: CASRVVQDQPQHF. The CDR3 DNA is TGTGCCAGCAGAGTGGTCCAGGATCAGCCCCAGCATTTT.

This clonotype was counted ten times or more. The chain recombines TRBV5-4 with TRBJ2-7, with D maybe TRBD2 (5 bases). CDR1 is SGHNT, CDR2 YYREEE, per germline (reference sequence). The V and J ends lost 4 bases and 4 bases respectively, with 15 bases between them. The CDR3 covers 14 residues. CDR3 region: CASSAYSDLYEQYF. For the CDR3, the DNA is TGTGCCAGCAGCGCCTATAGCGACCTGTACGAGCAGTACTTC.

This rearrangement joins TRBV12-3 or TRBV12-4 to TRBJ2-3; D is ambiguous. This CDR3 region has 13 residues. V lost 4 bases and J 0 bases, leaving 5 bases between the germline ends. CDR3 loop: CASSSPSTDTQYF. CDR3 sequence (DNA): TGTGCCAGCAGTTCTCCTAGCACAGATACGCAGTATTTT.

The chain links TRBV28 to TRBJ2-3, with 8 nucleotides matching TRBD1. This CDR3 comprises 23 residues. The trim removed 3 bases at V and 0 bases at J, leaving 26 bases unmatched. Germline V gene data show CDR1 as MDHEN and CDR2 as SYDVKM. This CDR3 reads CASSFYFVGGQGESTLSTDTQYF. The CDR3 DNA reads TGTGCCAGCAGTTTTTATTTTGTAGGAGGACAGGGAGAATCCACACTAAGCACAGATACGCAGTATTTT.

The gene calls are TRBV9 and TRBJ2-3; D tentatively reads TRBD1 or TRBD2 (6 bases each). Germline CDR1 is SGDLS and CDR2 is YYNGEE. There are 15 residues in the CDR3. Trimming removed 4 bases at V and 4 bases at J, with 16 bases between. CDR3 sequence: CASSSSGRGPDTQYF. The CDR3 DNA follows: TGTGCCAGCAGCTCGAGCGGTCGGGGGCCAGATACGCAGTATTTT.

Ten or more counts support this clonotype. This rearrangement joins TRBV12-3 or TRBV12-4 to TRBJ2-3, with D perhaps matching TRBD1 or TRBD2 (6 bases each). The CDR3 sequence is 15 residues long. Trimming cost V 4 bases and J 4 bases, with 15 bases left between them. In DNA form, the CDR3 reads TGTGCCAGCAGTTCCACCTACAGGGAGGCAGATACGCAGTATTTT. It yields the protein CASSSTYREADTQYF.

The chain is built from TRBV4-1 and TRBJ2-7, with 7 bases matching TRBD1. CDR1 is MGHRA, CDR2 YSYEKL, per germline. The CDR3 consists of 15 residues. J was trimmed by 6 bases and V by 2 bases; bases with no gene match: 10. CDR3 nucleotide sequence: TGCGCCAGCAGCCAAAGCCGGGACAGTATACGCGAGCAGTACTTC. Its protein product is CASSQSRDSIREQYF.

This clonotype was recorded a few times. V usage is TRBV5-1 and J usage is TRBJ2-1, with unresolved D. In germline, CDR1 is SGHRS, CDR2 YFSETQ. The CDR3 is made up of 15 amino acids. V was shortened by 0 bases and J by 3 bases, with 10 bases between the two germline ends. The CDR3 loop is CASSLGAADYNEQFF. The CDR3 nucleotides are TGCGCCAGCAGCTTGGGGGCGGCGGACTACAATGAGCAGTTCTTC.

This clonotype has just a few counts. V is TRBV28 and J is TRBJ1-2; D is possibly TRBD1 (6 bases). The CDR3 is made up of 14 amino acids. V was pared by 2 bases and J by 7 bases, with 14 bases between. Germline lookup yields CDR1 MDHEN and CDR2 SYDVKM. The CDR3, as DNA: TGTGCCAGCAGTTTAATTAGTGGGGGCAGTGGCTACACCTTC. Encoded protein: CASSLISGGSGYTF.

There are many counts of this clonotype. The chain has TRBV6-5 and TRBJ2-2; TRBD2 agrees at 12 bases. The ends lost 6 bases at V and 5 bases at J; junction bases unmatched: 4. The germline V gene encodes CDR1 MNHEY and CDR2 SVGAGI. This CDR3 is 15 amino acids long. The CDR3 DNA is TGTGCCAGCAGAGGACTAGCGGGACCAACCGGGGAGCTGTTTTTT. Translating it yields CASRGLAGPTGELFF.

This clonotype was seen repeatedly, ten times or more. The V call is TRBV7-8, the J call TRBJ1-2; D may be TRBD1 (6 bases). Germline lookup yields CDR1 SGHVS and CDR2 FQNEAQ. This CDR3 region has 12 residues. The ends were cut back, 6 bases at V and 9 bases at J, with 14 bases in the middle. The chain's CDR3 is CASSWRTGSYTF. The CDR3 DNA is TGTGCCAGCAGTTGGAGAACAGGGAGCTACACCTTC.